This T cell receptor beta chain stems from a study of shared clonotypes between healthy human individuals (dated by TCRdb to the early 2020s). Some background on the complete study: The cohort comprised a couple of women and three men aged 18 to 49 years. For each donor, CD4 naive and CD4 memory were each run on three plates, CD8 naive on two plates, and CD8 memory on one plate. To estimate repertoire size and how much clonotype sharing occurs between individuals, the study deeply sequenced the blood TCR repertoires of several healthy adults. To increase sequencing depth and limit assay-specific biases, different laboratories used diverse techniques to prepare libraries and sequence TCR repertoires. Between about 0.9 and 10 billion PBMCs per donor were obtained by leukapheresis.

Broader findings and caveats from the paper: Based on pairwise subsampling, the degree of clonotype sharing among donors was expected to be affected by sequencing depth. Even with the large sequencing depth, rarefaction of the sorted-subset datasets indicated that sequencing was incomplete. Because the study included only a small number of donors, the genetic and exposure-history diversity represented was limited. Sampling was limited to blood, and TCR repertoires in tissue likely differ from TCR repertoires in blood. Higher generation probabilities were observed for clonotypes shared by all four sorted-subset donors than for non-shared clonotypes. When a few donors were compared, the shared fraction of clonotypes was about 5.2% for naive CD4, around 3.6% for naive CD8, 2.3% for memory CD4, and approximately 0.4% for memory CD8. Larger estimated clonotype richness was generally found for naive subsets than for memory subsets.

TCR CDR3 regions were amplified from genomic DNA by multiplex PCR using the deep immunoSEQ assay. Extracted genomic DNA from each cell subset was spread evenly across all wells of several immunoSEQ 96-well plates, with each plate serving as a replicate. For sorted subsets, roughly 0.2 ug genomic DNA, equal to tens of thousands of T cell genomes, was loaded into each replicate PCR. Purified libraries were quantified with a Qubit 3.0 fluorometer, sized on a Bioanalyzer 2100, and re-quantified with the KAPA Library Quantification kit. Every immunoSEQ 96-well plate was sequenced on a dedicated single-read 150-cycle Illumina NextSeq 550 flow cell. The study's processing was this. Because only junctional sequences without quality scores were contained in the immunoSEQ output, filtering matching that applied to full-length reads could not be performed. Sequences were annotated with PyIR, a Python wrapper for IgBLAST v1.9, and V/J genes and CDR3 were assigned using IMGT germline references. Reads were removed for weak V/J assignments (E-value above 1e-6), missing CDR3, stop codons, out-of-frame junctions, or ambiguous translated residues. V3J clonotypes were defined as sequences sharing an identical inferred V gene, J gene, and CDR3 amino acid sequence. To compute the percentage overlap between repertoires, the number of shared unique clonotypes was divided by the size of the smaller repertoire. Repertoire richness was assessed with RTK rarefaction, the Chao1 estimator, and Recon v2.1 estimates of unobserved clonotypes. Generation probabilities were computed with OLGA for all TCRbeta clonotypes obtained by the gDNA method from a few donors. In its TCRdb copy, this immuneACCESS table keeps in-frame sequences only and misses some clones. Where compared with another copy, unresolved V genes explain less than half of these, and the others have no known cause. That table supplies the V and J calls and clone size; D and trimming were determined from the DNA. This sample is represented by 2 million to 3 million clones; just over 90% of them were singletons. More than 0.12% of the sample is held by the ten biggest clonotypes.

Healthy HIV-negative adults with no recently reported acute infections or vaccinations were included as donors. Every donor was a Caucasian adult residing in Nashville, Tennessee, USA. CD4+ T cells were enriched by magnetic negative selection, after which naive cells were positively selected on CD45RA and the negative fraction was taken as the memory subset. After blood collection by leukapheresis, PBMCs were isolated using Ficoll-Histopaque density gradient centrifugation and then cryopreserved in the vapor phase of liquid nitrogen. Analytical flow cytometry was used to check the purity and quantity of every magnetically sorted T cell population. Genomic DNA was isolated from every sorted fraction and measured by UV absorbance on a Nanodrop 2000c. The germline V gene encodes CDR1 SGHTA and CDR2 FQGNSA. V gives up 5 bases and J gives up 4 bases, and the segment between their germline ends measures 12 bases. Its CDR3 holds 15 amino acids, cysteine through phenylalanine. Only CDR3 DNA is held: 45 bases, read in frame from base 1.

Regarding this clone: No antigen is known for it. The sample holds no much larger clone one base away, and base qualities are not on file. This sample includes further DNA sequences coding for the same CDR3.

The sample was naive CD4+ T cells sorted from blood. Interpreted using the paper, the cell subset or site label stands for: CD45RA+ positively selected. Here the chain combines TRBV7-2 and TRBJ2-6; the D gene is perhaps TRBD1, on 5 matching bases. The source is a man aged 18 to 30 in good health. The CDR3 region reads CASSPQGTGANVLTF. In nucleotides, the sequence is TGTGCCAGCAGCCCCCAGGGTACCGGGGCCAACGTCCTGACTTTC.